This T cell receptor beta chain was identified during a study of T cell responses to AZD1222 COVID-19 vaccine. Study-level points and caveats: Repertoires were obtained only post-peak T cell response. The donor cohort was predominantly white British with a female majority, and clonal diversity may have been underestimated. Across spike, vaccine-associated CD4 TCRs were found, dominant at 160-218 and 743-854.

Repertoires were generated with immunoSEQ multiplex PCR, while TCRdb's copy carries only in-frame clones and drops some. The sample holds around 120,000 clones, about 90% seen once. This clone has only one observation. Antigen: not known. This CDR3 is built from 18 residues. Germline assignment: CDR1 KGHSH and CDR2 LQKENI. Trimming removed 4 bases from V and 1 base from J; junction bases left unmatched: 10. The rearrangement joins TRBV18 to TRBJ1-1; 12 bases map to TRBD1. The sequence derives from an adult in good health. Sequencing was performed on peripheral blood, taken on day 0 of AZD1222 vaccination. The CDR3 coding sequence is TGTGCCAGCTCACTTTCGGGACAGGGGGCCAAAGGGAACACTGAAGCTTTCTTT. Translation gives CASSLSGQGAKGNTEAFF.